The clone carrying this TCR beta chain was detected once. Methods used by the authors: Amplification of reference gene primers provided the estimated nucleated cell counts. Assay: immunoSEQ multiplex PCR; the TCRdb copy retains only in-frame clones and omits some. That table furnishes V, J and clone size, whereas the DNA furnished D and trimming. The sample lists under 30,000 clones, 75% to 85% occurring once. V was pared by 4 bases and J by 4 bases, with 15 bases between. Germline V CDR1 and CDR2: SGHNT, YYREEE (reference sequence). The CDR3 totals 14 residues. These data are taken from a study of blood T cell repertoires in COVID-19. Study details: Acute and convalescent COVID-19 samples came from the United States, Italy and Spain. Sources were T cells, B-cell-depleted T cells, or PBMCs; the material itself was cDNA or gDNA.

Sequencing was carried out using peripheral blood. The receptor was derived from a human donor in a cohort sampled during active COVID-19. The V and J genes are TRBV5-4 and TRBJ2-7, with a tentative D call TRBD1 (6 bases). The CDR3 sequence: CASSASGDLYEQYF. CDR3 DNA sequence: TGTGCCAGCAGCGCCTCAGGGGACCTTTACGAGCAGTACTTC.